This TCR beta chain appears in the sequencing data of a study of CDR3 diversity in severe acne (dated by TCRdb to about 2019). The protocol used for the library was PCR. These reads were obtained on an Illumina HiSeq 2000. The public reads were reprocessed in TCRdb via fastp at Q25 and MiXCR, keeping in-frame beta chains. One record per CDR3 amino acid sequence lists the most common genes and DNA. The table for this sample lists tens of thousands of distinct CDR3 sequences; 45% to 55% of them were counted only once. In total, the top ten clones hold roughly 10% of the sample. Comments on this clonotype: Its antigen remains unidentified. The junction shows a germline mismatch at one end, possibly a read error.

The CDR3 goes from the cysteine to the phenylalanine over 17 residues. Only the CDR3 DNA is retained, 51 bases long and in frame from the first base. Reading the germline V gene gives CDR1 SNHLY and CDR2 FYNNEI. Sequenced material: blood. This TCR was sampled from a male donor with severe acne vulgaris. The chain uses TRBV2 and TRBJ2-5, and 12 bases in between align with TRBD2. CDR3 protein: CATSDSQTSGSQETQYF. The DNA sequence is as follows: TGTGCCACCAGTGATTCCCAGACTAGCGGGAGCCAAGAGACCCAGTACTTC.